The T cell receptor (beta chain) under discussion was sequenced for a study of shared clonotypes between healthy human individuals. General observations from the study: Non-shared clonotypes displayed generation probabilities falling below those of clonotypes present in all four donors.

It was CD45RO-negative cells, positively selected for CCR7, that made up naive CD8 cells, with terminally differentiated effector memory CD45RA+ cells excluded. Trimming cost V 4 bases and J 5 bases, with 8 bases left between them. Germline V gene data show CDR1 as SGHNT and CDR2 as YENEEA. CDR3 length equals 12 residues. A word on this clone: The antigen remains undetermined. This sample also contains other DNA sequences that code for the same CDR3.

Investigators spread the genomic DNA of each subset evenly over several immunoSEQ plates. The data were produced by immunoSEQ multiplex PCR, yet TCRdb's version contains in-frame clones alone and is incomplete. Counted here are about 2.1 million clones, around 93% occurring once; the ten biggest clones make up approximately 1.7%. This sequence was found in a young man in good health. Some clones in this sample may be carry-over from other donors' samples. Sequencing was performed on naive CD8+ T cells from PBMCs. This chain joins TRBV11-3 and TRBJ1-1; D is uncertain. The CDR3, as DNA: TGTGCCAGCAGCTCCGGTGAAACTGAAGCTTTCTTT. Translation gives CASSSGETEAFF. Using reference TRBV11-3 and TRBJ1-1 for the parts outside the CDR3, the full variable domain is EAGVVQSPRYKIIEKKQPVAFWCNPISGHNTLYWYLQNLGQGPELLIRYENEEAVDDSQLPKDRFSAERLKGVDSTLKIQPAELGDSAVYLCASSSGETEAFFGQGTRLTVV.